This T cell receptor beta chain was profiled in a study of blood T cell repertoires in COVID-19. Across the study: Specimens from acute and convalescent COVID-19 originated in the United States, Italy and Spain. The analysed material was cDNA or gDNA that came from T cells, B-cell-depleted T cells, or PBMCs.

In the original processing: Estimates of nucleated cell counts were drawn from the amplification of reference gene primers. TCRdb's table, derived via immunoSEQ multiplex PCR, lists solely in-frame clones and lacks some. D and trimming were read from the DNA, whereas the V and J calls and clone size are those reported in that table. The data hold over 85,000 clones, with around 80% observed a single time. The sequence derives from a man aged 60-69 years with acute or convalescent COVID-19. Source material: peripheral blood.

The CDR3 loop is CAWTRTVGGPQYF. CDR3 DNA: TGTGCCTGGACTCGGACGGTGGGGGGTCCGCAGTATTTT. V gene TRBV30 combines with J gene TRBJ2-3; D might be TRBD2 (6 bases). CDR1 and CDR2 (germline): GTSNPN, SVGIG (reference sequence). There are 13 residues in the CDR3. Trimming took 4 bases from V and 10 from J, leaving 18 bases between them. Filled out from reference TRBV30 and TRBJ2-3, the complete variable domain reads SQTIHQWPATLVQPVGSPLSLECTVEGTSNPNLYWYRQAAGRGLQLLFYSVGIGQISSEVPQNLSASRPQDRQFILSSKKLLLSDSGFYLCAWTRTVGGPQYFGPGTRLTVL.